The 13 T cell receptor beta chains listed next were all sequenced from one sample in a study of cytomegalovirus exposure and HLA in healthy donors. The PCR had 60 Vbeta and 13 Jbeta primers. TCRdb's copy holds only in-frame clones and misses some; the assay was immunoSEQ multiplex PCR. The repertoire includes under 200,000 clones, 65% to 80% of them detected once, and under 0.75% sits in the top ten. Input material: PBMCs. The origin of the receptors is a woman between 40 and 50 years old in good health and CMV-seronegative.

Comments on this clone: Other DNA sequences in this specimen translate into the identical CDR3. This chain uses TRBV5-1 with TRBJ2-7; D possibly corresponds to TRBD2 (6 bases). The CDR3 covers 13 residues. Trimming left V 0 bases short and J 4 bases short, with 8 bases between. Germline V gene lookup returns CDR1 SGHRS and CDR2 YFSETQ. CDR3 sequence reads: CASSLGAGYEQYF. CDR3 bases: TGCGCCAGCAGCTTGGGGGCGGGATACGAGCAGTACTTC.

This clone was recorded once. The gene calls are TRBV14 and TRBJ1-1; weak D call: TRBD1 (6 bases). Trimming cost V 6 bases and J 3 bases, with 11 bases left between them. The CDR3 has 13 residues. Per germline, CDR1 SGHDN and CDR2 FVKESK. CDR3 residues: CASRQTGYTEAFF. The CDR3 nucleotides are TGTGCCAGCAGACAAACAGGGTACACTGAAGCTTTCTTT.

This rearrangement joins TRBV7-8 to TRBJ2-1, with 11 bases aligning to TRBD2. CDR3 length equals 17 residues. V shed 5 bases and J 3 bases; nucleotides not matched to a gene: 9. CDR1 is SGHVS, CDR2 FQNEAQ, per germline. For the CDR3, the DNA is TGTGCCAGCAGCCGGCGGAATCTAGCGGGGGGCTACAATGAGCAGTTCTTC. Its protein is CASSRRNLAGGYNEQFF.

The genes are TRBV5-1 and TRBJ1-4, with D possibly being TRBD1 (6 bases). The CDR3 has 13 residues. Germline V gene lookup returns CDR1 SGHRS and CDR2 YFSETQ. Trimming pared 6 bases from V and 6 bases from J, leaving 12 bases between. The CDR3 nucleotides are TGCGCCAGCAACTCGGCAGGGGATGAAAAACTGTTTTTT. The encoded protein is CASNSAGDEKLFF.

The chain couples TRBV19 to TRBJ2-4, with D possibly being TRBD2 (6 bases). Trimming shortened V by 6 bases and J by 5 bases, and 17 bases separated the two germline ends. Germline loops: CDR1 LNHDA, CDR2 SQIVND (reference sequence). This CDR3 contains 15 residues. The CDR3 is CASSPLGGTQNIQYF. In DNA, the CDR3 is TGTGCCAGTAGCCCTCTCGGCGGGACCCAAAACATTCAGTACTTC.

The CDR3 here is CAWSVPVVGQGNGYTF. CDR3 coding DNA: TGTGCCTGGAGTGTACCCGTGGTGGGGCAGGGGAATGGCTACACCTTC. This chain joins TRBV30 and TRBJ1-2; a possible D gene is TRBD1 (6 bases). The CDR3 is 16 residues long. Germline lookup yields CDR1 GTSNPN and CDR2 SVGIG (reference sequence). V lost 0 bases and J 6 bases, leaving 20 bases between the germline ends.

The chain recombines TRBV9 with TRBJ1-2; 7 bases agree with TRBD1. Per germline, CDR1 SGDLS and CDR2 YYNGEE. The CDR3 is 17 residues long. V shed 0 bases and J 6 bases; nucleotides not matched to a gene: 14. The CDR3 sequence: CASSVELKGAIGHGYTF. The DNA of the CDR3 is TGTGCCAGCAGCGTAGAACTGAAGGGGGCGATTGGTCATGGCTACACCTTC.

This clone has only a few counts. The CDR3 here is CASRPTRAPRGEQFF. The CDR3 DNA is TGTGCCAGTAGACCGACTAGGGCCCCGCGCGGTGAGCAGTTCTTC. The chain has TRBV19 and TRBJ2-1; TRBD2 might be the D (6 bases). Germline V gives CDR1 LNHDA, CDR2 SQIVND (reference sequence). The CDR3 totals 15 residues. V gave up 6 bases and J gave up 9 bases, with 21 bases separating them.

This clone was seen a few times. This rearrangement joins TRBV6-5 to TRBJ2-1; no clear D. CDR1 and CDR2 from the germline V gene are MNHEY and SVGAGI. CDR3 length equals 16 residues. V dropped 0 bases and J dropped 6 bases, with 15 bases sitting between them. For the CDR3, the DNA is TGTGCCAGCAGTTACTCGAGATCCCCCCCTTCCAATGAGCAGTTCTTC. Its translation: CASSYSRSPPSNEQFF.

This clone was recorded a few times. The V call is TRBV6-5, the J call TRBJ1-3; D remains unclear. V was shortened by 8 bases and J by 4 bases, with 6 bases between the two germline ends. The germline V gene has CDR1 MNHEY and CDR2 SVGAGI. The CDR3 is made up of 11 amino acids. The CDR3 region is CASGVGNTIYF. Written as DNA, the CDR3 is TGTGCCAGCGGAGTGGGAAACACCATATATTTT.

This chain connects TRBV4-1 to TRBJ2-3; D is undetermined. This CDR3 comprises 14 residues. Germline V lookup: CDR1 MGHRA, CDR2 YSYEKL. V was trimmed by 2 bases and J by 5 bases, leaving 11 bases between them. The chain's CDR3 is CASSQSASLDTQYF. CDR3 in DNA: TGCGCCAGCAGCCAAAGCGCAAGCTTAGATACGCAGTATTTT.

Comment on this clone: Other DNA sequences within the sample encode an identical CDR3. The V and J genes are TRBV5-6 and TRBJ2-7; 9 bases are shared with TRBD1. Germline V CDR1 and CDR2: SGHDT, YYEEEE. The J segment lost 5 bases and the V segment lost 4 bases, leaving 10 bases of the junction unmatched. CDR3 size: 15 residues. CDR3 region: CASSLMGQGGDEQYF. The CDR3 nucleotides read TGTGCCAGCAGCCTGATGGGACAGGGCGGTGACGAGCAGTACTTC.

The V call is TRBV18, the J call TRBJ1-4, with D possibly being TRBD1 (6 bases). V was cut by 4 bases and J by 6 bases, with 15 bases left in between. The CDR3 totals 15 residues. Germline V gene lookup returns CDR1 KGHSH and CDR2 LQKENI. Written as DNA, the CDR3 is TGTGCCAGCTCACGGAGACAGGCCCGGGATGAAAAACTGTTTTTT. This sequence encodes CASSRRQARDEKLFF.